This paragraph reports one T cell receptor (beta chain). The length of the CDR3 is 16 residues. With V trimmed by 0 bases and J by 5 bases, 7 bases remained unmatched. Per germline, CDR1 LGHNA and CDR2 YNFKEQ. This sample was taken from a study of blood T cell repertoires in COVID-19. Study at large: The United States, Italy and Spain provided the acute and convalescent COVID-19 samples. In each case, the material was cDNA or gDNA derived from T cells, B-cell-depleted T cells, or PBMCs.

Some clones are missing from TCRdb's copy, which holds only in-frame ones; the method was immunoSEQ multiplex PCR. Here the sample spans about 190,000 clones, 80% being singletons. J is TRBJ2-3 and V is TRBV4-2, with 8 nucleotides matching TRBD2. This TCR was sampled from a man aged 55 to 69 with acute or convalescent COVID-19. Sequenced sample: peripheral blood. The CDR3 DNA is TGTGCCAGCAGCCAAGAAAAGCTAGCGGGTGTAGATACGCAGTATTTT. This encodes CASSQEKLAGVDTQYF.